These 30 T cell receptor beta chains originate from one sample sequenced in a study of blood T cells in healthy people across ages. PCR was performed a second time for roughly 7 to 12 cycles using a sample-barcoded 5' primer and a J-beta primer mix. MiXCR, applied by TCRdb to the 5' RACE reads, yields one record per CDR3 protein. The sample shows 650,000 to 1,000,000 distinct CDR3 sequences, under 40% of them seen only once. Sequenced material: blood. The receptor set was obtained from a man between 18 and 29 years old in good health.

CDR3 DNA: TGTGCCAGCAGTGACCGGGGGGGAGGCGCTGAAGCTTTCTTT. This encodes CASSDRGGGAEAFF. The chain couples TRBV6-6 to TRBJ1-1, with a possible D match to TRBD1 (5 bases). Trimming left V 5 bases short and J 6 bases short, with 16 bases between. The CDR3 loop spans 14 amino acids. From germline, CDR1 is MNHNY and CDR2 SVGAGI (reference sequence).

This clonotype was found many times. V usage is TRBV25-1 and J usage is TRBJ2-3; TRBD1 aligns across 7 bases. Trimming cost V 8 bases and J 1 base; bases outside gene matches: 12. The germline V gene encodes CDR1 MGHDK and CDR2 SYGVNS. The CDR3 loop spans 16 amino acids. CDR3 sequence: CASLHRGPAGTDTQYF. CDR3 DNA sequence: TGTGCCAGCCTTCACAGGGGCCCGGCAGGCACAGATACGCAGTATTTT.

V gene TRBV5-6 combines with J gene TRBJ2-5; D is undetermined. The germline V gene encodes CDR1 SGHDT and CDR2 YYEEEE. This CDR3 contains 15 residues. Trimming left V 1 base short and J 1 base short, with 11 bases between. CDR3 protein: CASSLLRVGQETQYF. For the CDR3, the DNA is TGTGCCAGCAGCTTGCTCCGGGTTGGCCAAGAGACCCAGTACTTC.

Turning to this clonotype: The junction and the germline gene differ at one end; a read error may be behind it. This chain uses TRBV7-9 with TRBJ1-2, with D unresolved. The CDR3 sequence is 14 residues long. Germline assignment: CDR1 SEHNR and CDR2 FQNEAQ (reference sequence). The CDR3 loop reads CASSPTTRNYGHTF. CDR3 bases: TGTGCCAGCAGCCCCACGACAAGAAACTATGGCCACACCTTC.

V is TRBV3-1 and J is TRBJ2-3; 8 bases align to TRBD2. Germline V lookup: CDR1 LGHDT, CDR2 YNNKEL (reference sequence). This CDR3 contains 17 residues. The V segment lost 4 bases and the J segment 2 bases; nucleotides outside the gene matches: 11. CDR3 in amino acids: CASSRRRAGVITDTQYF. The CDR3 DNA sequence: TGTGCCAGCAGCCGCCGACGAGCGGGGGTGATCACAGATACGCAGTATTTT.

This chain links TRBV6-2 or TRBV6-3 with TRBJ1-5; unclear D gene. The CDR3 loop spans 14 amino acids. Germline V gene lookup returns CDR1 MNHEY and CDR2 SVGEGT. Trimming shortened V by 7 bases and J by 0 bases, and 10 bases separated the two germline ends. Written as DNA, the CDR3 is TGTGCCAGCATGGCGGCTTATAGCAATCAGCCCCAGCATTTT. Translation gives CASMAAYSNQPQHF.

The chain combines TRBV6-2 or TRBV6-3 with TRBJ2-2; TRBD1 might be the D (8 bases). The CDR3 is made up of 14 amino acids. Trimming took off 6 bases at V and 4 bases at J, with 12 bases between the two ends. Looked up from germline, CDR1 is MNHEY and CDR2 is SVGEGT. The CDR3: CASRQGGSTGELFF. The CDR3 DNA reads as TGTGCCAGCAGACAGGGGGGGAGCACCGGGGAGCTGTTTTTT.

The V gene is TRBV25-1, the J gene TRBJ2-7; no definite D call. The better agreement between TRBJ2-1 and the DNA end casts doubt on the J call. Looked up from germline, CDR1 is MGHDK and CDR2 is SYGVNS. The CDR3 contains 10 residues. CDR3 nucleotides: TGTGCCAGCAGTGAAAGCGAGCAGTTCTTC. The encoded protein is CASSESEQFF.

The chain combines TRBV7-3 with TRBJ2-3, with TRBD2 as a possible D gene (6 bases). Trimming took 1 base from V and 4 from J, leaving 12 bases between them. The germline V gene has CDR1 SGHTA and CDR2 FQGTGA. The CDR3 has 15 residues. The DNA of the CDR3 is TGTGCCAGCAGCTTAAGCCTATCTAGCGCAGATACGCAGTATTTT. Its protein is CASSLSLSSADTQYF.

The rearrangement joins TRBV20-1 to TRBJ2-1, with D perhaps TRBD2 (6 bases). Per germline, CDR1 DFQATT and CDR2 SNEGSKA (reference sequence). Trimming removed 0 bases at V and 9 bases at J, with 12 bases between. The CDR3 is 13 amino acids. DNA for the CDR3: TGCAGTGCTAGAGAGTTGGGGAGGATTGAGCAGTTCTTC. Its protein product is CSARELGRIEQFF.

In this sample, this clonotype turned up a few times. This chain links TRBV4-3 with TRBJ1-2; D remains ambiguous. V dropped 0 bases and J dropped 5 bases, with 13 bases sitting between them. CDR3 length: 15 residues. Germline CDR1 is LGHNA and CDR2 is YSLEER. This CDR3 reads CASSQEGSQSYGYTF. The DNA of the CDR3 is TGCGCCAGCAGCCAAGAAGGTTCCCAGTCGTATGGCTACACCTTC.

This clonotype was picked up many times. The V call is TRBV5-1, the J call TRBJ2-5, with D unresolved. V lost 1 base to trimming and J lost 2 bases, with 6 bases between them. The germline gives CDR1 SGHRS, CDR2 YFSETQ. The CDR3 sequence is 13 residues long. The CDR3 protein is CASSLQLQETQYF. The CDR3 region has the DNA TGCGCCAGCAGCTTGCAGCTACAAGAGACCCAGTACTTC.

This clonotype was counted ten times or more. The chain uses TRBV10-3 and TRBJ2-4; D ambiguous. The CDR3 runs to 16 residues. With 3 bases removed from V and 0 bases from J, the gap between germline ends came to 12 bases. Germline CDR1 and CDR2: ENHRY and SYGVKD. CDR3 sequence (DNA): TGTGCCATCAGTGATGTTGGCCTCCTAGCCAAAAACATTCAGTACTTC. This translates into CAISDVGLLAKNIQYF.

This clonotype was counted a few times. The genes are TRBV20-1 and TRBJ2-1; D is perhaps TRBD1 or TRBD2 (5 bases each). V lost 4 bases and J 0 bases, leaving 16 bases between the germline ends. This CDR3 is 16 amino acids long. Germline V gene sequence: CDR1 DFQATT, CDR2 SNEGSKA (reference sequence). As DNA, the CDR3 is TGCAGTGCTACCTCCCGGGGCCGGAGCTCCTACAATGAGCAGTTCTTC. It is translated as CSATSRGRSSYNEQFF.

This clonotype has a count of ten or more. The V call is TRBV13, the J call TRBJ2-7; a possible D gene is TRBD2 (5 bases). Trimming shortened V by 4 bases and J by 4 bases, and 11 bases separated the two germline ends. This CDR3 contains 13 residues. Germline V gene sequence: CDR1 PRHDT, CDR2 FYEKMQ (reference sequence). CDR3 bases: TGTGCCAGCAGCTCCCCGGACTTTTACGAGCAGTACTTC. Residues: CASSSPDFYEQYF.

The chain has TRBV6-6 and TRBJ1-1, with 7 bases identical to TRBD1. The V gene's germline CDR1 is MNHNY and CDR2 SVGAGI (reference sequence). CDR3 size: 12 residues. V trimming: 5 bases; J trimming: 8 bases; junction bases outside the gene matches: 5. The CDR3: CASSDRVGEAFF. The CDR3 nucleotides are TGTGCCAGCAGTGACAGGGTTGGGGAAGCTTTCTTT.

The chain links TRBV2 to TRBJ2-4, with TRBD1 as a possible D gene (5 bases). Germline CDR1 is SNHLY and CDR2 is FYNNEI. The V gene lost 4 bases and the J gene lost 5 bases, with 9 bases spanning the gap. The CDR3 is 13 residues long. Here the CDR3 DNA reads TGTGCCAGCAGTGTATCCAGGGAAAACATTCAGTACTTC. Its protein product is CASSVSRENIQYF.

This clonotype appeared a few times. The chain employs TRBV7-2 and TRBJ2-3; 7 bases match TRBD2. Germline CDR1 SGHTA, CDR2 FQGNSA. The CDR3 totals 14 residues. Losses at the gene ends were 6 bases for V and 2 bases for J; bases not matched to a gene: 5. The CDR3 here is CASSRGVFTDTQYF. CDR3 in DNA: TGTGCCAGCAGTCGGGGGGTCTTCACAGATACGCAGTATTTT.

This clonotype was counted a few times. The chain couples TRBV12-3 or TRBV12-4 to TRBJ1-6; D is unresolved. The CDR3 loop spans 14 amino acids. V lost 5 bases, J lost 8 bases, and 13 bases lay in between. DNA of the CDR3: TGTGCCAGCAGTCTGGACCCTCTGCATTCACCCCTCCACTTT. Its translation is CASSLDPLHSPLHF.

V usage is TRBV18 and J usage is TRBJ2-1; 7 bases are shared with TRBD1. CDR1 is KGHSH, CDR2 LQKENI, per germline. This CDR3 comprises 14 residues. Losses at the gene ends were 6 bases for V and 4 bases for J; bases not matched to a gene: 6. As DNA, the CDR3 is TGTGCCAGCTCGAAGACAGGGTATTACAATGAGCAGTTCTTC. Translation: CASSKTGYYNEQFF.

V and J are TRBV7-3 and TRBJ2-1, with 11 bases identical to TRBD2. With V trimmed by 2 bases and J by 8 bases, 8 bases remained unmatched. CDR1 and CDR2 (germline): SGHTA, FQGTGA. The CDR3 sequence is 16 residues long. The CDR3 loop reads CASSLDYSGGAYEQFF. The CDR3 region has the DNA TGTGCCAGCAGCTTAGACTATAGCGGGGGGGCCTATGAGCAGTTCTTC. Full variable domain (missing parts from reference TRBV7-3 and TRBJ2-1): GAGVSQTPSNKVTEKGKYVELRCDPISGHTALYWYRQSLGQGPEFLIYFQGTGAADDSGLPNDRFFAVRPEGSVSTLKIQRTERGDSAVYLCASSLDYSGGAYEQFFGPGTRLTVL.

This clonotype was seen only once. One end of the junction varies from germline; a read error may be responsible. This chain connects TRBV5-1 to TRBJ1-2; D unresolved. The CDR3 is 13 residues long. Germline CDR1 SGHRS, CDR2 YFSETQ. The CDR3 DNA is TGCGCCAGCAGCGTTGGGCAGAACTATGGCTGCACCTTC. It yields the protein CASSVGQNYGCTF.

This clonotype was found a few times. This rearrangement joins TRBV20-1 to TRBJ2-2, with TRBD2 matching 9 bases. The CDR3 totals 15 residues. CDR1 is DFQATT, CDR2 SNEGSKA, per germline (reference sequence). V shed 0 bases and J 6 bases; nucleotides not matched to a gene: 5. In DNA, the CDR3 is TGCAGTGCTAGAGATACGGCTAGCGGGGCCGGGGAGCTGTTTTTT. This codes for CSARDTASGAGELFF.

Details on this clonotype: A much larger clonotype is one base distant, so this may be a read error. V and J are TRBV7-9 and TRBJ2-7; the D gene is possibly TRBD1 (6 bases). Germline-derived CDR1 and CDR2 are SEHNR and FQNEAQ (reference sequence). The CDR3 has 16 amino acids. The CDR3 is CASSSTYRASSDEQYF. Here the CDR3 DNA reads TGTGCCAGCAGCTCGACCTACAGGGCTTCCTCCGACGAGCAGTACTTC.

The sample holds many counts of this clonotype. The chain uses TRBV5-1 and TRBJ2-1; 7 nucleotides match TRBD2. The CDR3 runs 14 residues. V lost 0 bases and J lost 6; bases outside the gene matches: 3. CDR1 and CDR2 from the germline V gene are SGHRS and YFSETQ. DNA of the CDR3: TGCGCCAGCAGCTTGGTCTCGGGGGGCAATGAGCAGTTCTTC. This encodes CASSLVSGGNEQFF.

This clonotype was counted between two and nine times. V usage is TRBV7-3 and J usage is TRBJ2-7, with D perhaps TRBD1 (6 bases). The V gene lost 5 bases and the J gene lost 3 bases, with 17 bases spanning the gap. The CDR3 is made up of 15 amino acids. CDR1 and CDR2 from the germline V gene are SGHTA and FQGTGA. The CDR3 region has the DNA TGTGCCAGCAGCCAAGGAGCAGGGGCCCTCTACGAGCAGTACTTC. Translated, it gives CASSQGAGALYEQYF.

This clonotype was counted between two and nine times. As DNA, the CDR3 is TGCAGTGCTCGAACAGGAGGGGGCATTTTAACCGGGGAGCTGTTTTTT. Encoded protein: CSARTGGGILTGELFF. The V and J genes are TRBV20-1 and TRBJ2-2, with D perhaps TRBD1 (7 bases). V gave up 5 bases and J gave up 5 bases, with 21 bases separating them. In germline, CDR1 is DFQATT, CDR2 SNEGSKA (reference sequence). CDR3 size: 16 residues.

The V call is TRBV7-9, the J call TRBJ2-5; perhaps TRBD2 as D (5 bases). Germline CDR1 and CDR2: SEHNR and FQNEAQ (reference sequence). The V and J ends lost 5 bases and 2 bases respectively, with 15 bases between them. The CDR3 covers 15 residues. The CDR3 sequence: CASSPSPGLQETQYF. The CDR3, as DNA: TGTGCCAGCAGCCCATCTCCGGGATTACAAGAGACCCAGTACTTC. The entire variable domain, with the rest obtained from reference TRBV7-9 and TRBJ2-5, is as follows: DTGVSQNPRHKITKRGQNVTFRCDPISEHNRLYWYRQTLGQGPEFLTYFQNEAQLEKSRLLSDRFSAERPKGSFSTLEIQRTEQGDSAMYLCASSPSPGLQETQYFGPGTRLLVL.

Many counts were recorded for this clonotype. The chain couples TRBV12-3 or TRBV12-4 to TRBJ1-1, with D unclear. The germline V and J ends were trimmed by 6 bases and 1 base, with 6 bases remaining between them. The CDR3 runs 12 residues. CDR3 in amino acids: CASRPENTEAFF. The CDR3 nucleotides are TGTGCCAGCAGGCCAGAGAACACTGAAGCTTTCTTT.

This chain connects TRBV6-5 to TRBJ1-5; TRBD1 matches 7 bases. V trimming: 6 bases; J trimming: 7 bases; junction bases outside the gene matches: 12. Germline V gene data show CDR1 as MNHEY and CDR2 as SVGAGI. The CDR3 is made up of 15 amino acids. CDR3 bases: TGTGCCAGCAGCCAGACACCAAGGGACAGCCAGCCCCAGCATTTT. It translates to CASSQTPRDSQPQHF.